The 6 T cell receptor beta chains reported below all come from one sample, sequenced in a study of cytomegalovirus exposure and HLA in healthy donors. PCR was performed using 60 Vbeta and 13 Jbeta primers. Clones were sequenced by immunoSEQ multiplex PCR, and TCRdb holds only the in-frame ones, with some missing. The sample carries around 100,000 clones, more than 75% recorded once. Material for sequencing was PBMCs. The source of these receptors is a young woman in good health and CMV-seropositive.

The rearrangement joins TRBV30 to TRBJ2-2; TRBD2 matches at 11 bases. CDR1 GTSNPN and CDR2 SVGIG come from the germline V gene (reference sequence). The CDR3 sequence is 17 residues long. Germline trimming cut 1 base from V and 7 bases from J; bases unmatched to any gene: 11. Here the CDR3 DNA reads TGTGCCTGGAGTGGCGGCGCTAGCGGGAGGAAAGGCGGGGAGCTGTTTTTT. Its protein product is CAWSGGASGRKGGELFF.

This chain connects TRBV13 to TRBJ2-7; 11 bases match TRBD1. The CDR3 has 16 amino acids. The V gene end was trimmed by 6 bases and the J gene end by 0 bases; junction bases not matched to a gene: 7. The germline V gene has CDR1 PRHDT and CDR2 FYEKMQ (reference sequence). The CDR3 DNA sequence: TGTGCCAGCAGTAGGGACAGGGGGGCCCCCTCCTACGAGCAGTACTTC. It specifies CASSRDRGAPSYEQYF.

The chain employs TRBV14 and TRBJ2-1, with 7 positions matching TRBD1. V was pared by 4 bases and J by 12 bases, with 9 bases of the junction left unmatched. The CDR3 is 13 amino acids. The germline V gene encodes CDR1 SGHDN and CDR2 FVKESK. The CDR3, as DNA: TGTGCCAGCAGCCGGGACAGTTTTAGGGGGCAGTTCTTC. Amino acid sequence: CASSRDSFRGQFF.

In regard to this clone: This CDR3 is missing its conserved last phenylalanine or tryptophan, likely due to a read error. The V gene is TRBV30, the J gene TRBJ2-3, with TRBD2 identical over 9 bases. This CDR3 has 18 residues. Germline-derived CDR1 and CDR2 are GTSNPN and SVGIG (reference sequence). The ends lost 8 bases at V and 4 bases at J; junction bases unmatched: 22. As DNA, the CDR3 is TGTGCCGGGGATGGGGTAGCGGGAGAGCGTGGTGTCCCAGATACGCAGTATGTT. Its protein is CAGDGVAGERGVPDTQYV.

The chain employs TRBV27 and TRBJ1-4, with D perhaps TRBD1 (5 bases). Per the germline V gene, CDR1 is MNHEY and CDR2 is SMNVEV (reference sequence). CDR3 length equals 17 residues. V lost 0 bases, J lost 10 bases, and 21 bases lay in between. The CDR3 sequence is CASSLSGPTWGLGKLFF. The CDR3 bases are TGTGCCAGCAGTTTATCGGGGCCAACGTGGGGTCTAGGAAAACTGTTTTTT.

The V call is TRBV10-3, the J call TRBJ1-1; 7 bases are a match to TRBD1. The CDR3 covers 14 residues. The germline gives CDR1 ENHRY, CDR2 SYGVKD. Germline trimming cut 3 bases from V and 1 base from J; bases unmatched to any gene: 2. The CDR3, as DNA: TGTGCCATCAGTGAAGGGACAGCGAACACTGAAGCTTTCTTT. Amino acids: CAISEGTANTEAFF.